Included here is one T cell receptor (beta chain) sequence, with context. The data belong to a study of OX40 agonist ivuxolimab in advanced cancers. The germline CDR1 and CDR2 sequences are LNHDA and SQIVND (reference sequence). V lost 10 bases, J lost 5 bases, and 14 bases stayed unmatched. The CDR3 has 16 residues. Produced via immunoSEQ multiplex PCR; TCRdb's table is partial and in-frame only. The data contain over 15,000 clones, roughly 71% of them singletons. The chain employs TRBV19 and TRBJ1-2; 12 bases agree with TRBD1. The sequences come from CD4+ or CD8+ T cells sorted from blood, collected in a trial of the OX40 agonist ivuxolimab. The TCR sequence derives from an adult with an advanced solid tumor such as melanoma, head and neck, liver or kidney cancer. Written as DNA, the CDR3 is TGTGCCACCGACCCTACCGGGACAGGGGGCGGGTATGGCTACACCTTC. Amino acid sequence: CATDPTGTGGGYGYTF.